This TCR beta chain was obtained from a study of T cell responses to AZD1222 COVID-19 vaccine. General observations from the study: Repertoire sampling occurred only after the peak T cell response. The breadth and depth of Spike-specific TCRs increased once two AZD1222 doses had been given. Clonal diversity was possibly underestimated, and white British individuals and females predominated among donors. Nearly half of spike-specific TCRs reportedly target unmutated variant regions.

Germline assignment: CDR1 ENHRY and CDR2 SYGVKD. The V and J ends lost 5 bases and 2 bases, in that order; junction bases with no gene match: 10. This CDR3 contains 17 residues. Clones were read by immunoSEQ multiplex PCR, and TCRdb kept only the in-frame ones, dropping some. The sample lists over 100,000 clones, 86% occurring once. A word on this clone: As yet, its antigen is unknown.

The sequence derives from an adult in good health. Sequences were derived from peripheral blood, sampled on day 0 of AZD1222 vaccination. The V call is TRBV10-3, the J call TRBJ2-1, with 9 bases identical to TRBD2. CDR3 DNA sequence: TGTGCCATCAGTCCCGGTAATAGCGGGGGAACCTACAATGAGCAGTTCTTC. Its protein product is CAISPGNSGGTYNEQFF.